This T cell receptor (beta chain) was obtained from a study of T-cell memory formation after mild COVID-19. Study overall: TCR clusters largely stayed donor specific.

In its sample, this clonotype was seen a few times. As yet, its antigen is unknown. UMIs and sample barcodes were carried by the TCR alpha and TCR beta cDNA libraries that 5'RACE produced using constant-segment primers. TCRdb re-called the 5' RACE reads with MiXCR, one entry per CDR3 protein. The table lists 470,000 or so distinct CDR3 sequences, about 20% of them singletons. Study results and caveats: Day 15 to 85 contracting clones showed balanced CD4/CD8; later expanders leaned CD4+.

The sample taken for sequencing was PBMCs or a T cell subset sorted from them (not recorded which). The clonotype comes from an adult woman who had mild COVID-19 (a few samples of this study predate the infection). Cell type and time point are not known.

Written as DNA, the CDR3 is TGTGCCAGCAGTTCCCCCGGTAGCGGGAGCGATGAGCAGTTCTTC. Amino acids: CASSSPGSGSDEQFF. The rearrangement uses TRBV12-3 or TRBV12-4 and TRBJ2-1; 9 bases align to TRBD2. The CDR3 covers 15 residues. The trim removed 4 bases at V and 8 bases at J, leaving 9 bases unmatched.